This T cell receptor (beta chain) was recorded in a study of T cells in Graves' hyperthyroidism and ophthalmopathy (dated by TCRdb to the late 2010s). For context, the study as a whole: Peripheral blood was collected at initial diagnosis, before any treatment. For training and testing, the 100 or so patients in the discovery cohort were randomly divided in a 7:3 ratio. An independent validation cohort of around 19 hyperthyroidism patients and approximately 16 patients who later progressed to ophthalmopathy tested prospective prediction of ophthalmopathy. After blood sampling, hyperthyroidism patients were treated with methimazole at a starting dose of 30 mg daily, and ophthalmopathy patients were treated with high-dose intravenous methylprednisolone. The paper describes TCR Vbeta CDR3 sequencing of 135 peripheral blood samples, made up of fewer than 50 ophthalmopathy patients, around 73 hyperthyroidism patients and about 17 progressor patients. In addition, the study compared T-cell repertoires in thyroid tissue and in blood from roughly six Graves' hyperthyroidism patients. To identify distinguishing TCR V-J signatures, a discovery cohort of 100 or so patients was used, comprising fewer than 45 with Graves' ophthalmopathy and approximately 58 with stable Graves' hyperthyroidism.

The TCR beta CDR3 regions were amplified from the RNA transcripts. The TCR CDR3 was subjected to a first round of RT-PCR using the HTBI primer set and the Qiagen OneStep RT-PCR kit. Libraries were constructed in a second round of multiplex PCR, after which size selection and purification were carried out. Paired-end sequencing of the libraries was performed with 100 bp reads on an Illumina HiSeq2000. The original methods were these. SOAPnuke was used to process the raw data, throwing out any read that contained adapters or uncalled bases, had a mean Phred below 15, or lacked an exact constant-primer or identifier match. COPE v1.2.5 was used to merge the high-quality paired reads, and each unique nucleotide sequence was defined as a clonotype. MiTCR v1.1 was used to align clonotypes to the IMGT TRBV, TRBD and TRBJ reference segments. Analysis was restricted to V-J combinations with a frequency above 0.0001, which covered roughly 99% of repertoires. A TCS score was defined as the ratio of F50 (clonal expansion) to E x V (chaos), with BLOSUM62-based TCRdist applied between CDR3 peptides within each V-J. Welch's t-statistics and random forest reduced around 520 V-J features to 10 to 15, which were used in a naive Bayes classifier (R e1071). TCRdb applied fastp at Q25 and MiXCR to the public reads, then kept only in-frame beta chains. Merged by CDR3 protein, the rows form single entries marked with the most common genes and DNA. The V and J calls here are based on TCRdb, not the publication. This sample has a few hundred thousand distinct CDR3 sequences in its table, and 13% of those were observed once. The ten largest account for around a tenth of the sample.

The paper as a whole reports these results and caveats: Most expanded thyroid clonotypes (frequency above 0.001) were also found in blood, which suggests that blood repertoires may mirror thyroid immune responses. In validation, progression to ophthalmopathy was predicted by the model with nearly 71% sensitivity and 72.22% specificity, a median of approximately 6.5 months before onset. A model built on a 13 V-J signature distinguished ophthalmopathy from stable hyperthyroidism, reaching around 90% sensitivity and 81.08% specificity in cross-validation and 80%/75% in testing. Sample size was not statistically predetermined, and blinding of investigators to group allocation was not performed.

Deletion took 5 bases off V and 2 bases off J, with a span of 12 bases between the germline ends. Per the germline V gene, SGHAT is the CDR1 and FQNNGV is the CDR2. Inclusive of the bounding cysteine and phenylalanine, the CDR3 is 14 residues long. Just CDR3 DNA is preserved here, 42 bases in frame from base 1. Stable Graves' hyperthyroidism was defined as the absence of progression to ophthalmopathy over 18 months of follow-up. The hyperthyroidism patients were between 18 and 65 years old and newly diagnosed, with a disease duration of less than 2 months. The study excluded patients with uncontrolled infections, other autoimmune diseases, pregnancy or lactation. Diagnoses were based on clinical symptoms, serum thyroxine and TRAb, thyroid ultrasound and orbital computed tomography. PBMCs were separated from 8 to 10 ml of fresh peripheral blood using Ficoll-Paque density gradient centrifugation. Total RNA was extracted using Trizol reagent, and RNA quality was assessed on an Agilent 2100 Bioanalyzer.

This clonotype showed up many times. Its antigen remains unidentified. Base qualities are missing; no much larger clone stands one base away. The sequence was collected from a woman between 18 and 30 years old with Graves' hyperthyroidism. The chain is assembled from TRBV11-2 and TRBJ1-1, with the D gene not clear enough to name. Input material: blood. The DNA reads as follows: TGTGCCAGCAGCCTCACCGGGTTTAACACTGAAGCTTTCTTT. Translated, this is CASSLTGFNTEAFF.